The sequence of this T cell receptor beta chain was determined in a study of T cells in localized non-small cell lung cancer. General study results and limits: Within adjacent lung there appeared a median around 55 of the top 100 tumor clones. Greater T cell density in blood accompanied longer overall survival. Uninvolved adjacent lung showed higher T cell clonality than tumor. Heterogeneity stays possible, as sequencing covered only one tumor region.

There are 15 residues in the CDR3. Germline lookup yields CDR1 SGHTA and CDR2 FQGTGA. The V gene end was trimmed by 2 bases and the J gene end by 3 bases; junction bases not matched to a gene: 0. TCRdb's table, derived via immunoSEQ multiplex PCR, lists solely in-frame clones and lacks some. The sample lists about 35,000 clones; around 79% were seen once. This clone was detected once. Its antigen is not known. This receptor was identified in a male donor aged 60 or over with stage III squamous cell lung carcinoma. The sample was peripheral blood, taken before any cancer treatment. The chain combines TRBV7-3 with TRBJ2-1; TRBD2 matches at 11 bases. The CDR3 DNA is TGTGCCAGCAGCTTAGGACTAGCGGGCTACAATGAGCAGTTCTTC. Its protein product is CASSLGLAGYNEQFF.